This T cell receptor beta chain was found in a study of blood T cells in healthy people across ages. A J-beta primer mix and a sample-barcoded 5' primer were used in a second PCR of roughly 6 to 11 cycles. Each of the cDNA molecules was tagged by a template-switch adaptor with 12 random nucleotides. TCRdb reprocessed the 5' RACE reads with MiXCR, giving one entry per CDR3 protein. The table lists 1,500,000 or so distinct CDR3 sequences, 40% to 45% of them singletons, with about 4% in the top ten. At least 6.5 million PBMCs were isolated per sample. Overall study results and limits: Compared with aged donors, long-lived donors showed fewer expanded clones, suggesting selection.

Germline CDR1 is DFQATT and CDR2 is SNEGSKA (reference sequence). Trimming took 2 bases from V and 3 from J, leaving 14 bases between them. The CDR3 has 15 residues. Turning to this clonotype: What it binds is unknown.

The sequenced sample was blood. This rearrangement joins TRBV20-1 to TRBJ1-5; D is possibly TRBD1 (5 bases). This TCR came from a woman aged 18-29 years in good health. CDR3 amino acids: CSARIPGTINQPQHF. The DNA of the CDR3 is TGCAGTGCTAGAATCCCAGGGACGATCAATCAGCCCCAGCATTTT.